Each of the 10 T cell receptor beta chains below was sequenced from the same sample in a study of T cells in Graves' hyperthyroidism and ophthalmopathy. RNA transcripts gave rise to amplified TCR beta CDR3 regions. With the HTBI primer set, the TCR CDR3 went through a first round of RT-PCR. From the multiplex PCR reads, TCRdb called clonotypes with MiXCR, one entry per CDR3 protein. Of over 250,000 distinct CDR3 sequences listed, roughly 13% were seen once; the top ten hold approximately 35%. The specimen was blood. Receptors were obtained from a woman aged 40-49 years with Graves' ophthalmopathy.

CDR3 residues: CSVDKGGKNYGYTF. DNA for the CDR3: TGCAGCGTTGATAAGGGAGGAAAGAACTATGGCTACACCTTC. The J gene is TRBJ1-2, the V gene TRBV29-1; D gene uncertain. Trimming shortened V by 3 bases and J by 2 bases, and 13 bases separated the two germline ends. The germline V gene has CDR1 SQVTM and CDR2 ANQGSEA. This CDR3 is built from 14 residues.

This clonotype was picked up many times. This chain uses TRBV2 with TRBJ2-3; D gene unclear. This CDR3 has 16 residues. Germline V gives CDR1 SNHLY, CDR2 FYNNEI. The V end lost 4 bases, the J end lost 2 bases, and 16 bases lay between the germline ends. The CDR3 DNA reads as TGTGCCAGCAGTGGTTCATGGCAGTGGGTCACAGATACGCAGTATTTT. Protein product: CASSGSWQWVTDTQYF.

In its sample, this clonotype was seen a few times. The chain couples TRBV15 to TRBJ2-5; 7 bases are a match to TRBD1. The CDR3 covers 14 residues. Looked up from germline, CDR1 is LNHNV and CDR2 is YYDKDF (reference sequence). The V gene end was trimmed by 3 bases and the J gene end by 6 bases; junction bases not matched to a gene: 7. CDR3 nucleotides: TGTGCCACCAGCAGTTACAGGGGAGAGAAGACCCAGTACTTC. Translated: CATSSYRGEKTQYF. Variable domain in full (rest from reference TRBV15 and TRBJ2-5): DAMVIQNPRYQVTQFGKPVTLSCSQTLNHNVMYWYQQKSSQAPKLLFHYYDKDFNNEADTPDNFQSRRPNTSFCFLDIRSPGLGDTAMYLCATSSYRGEKTQYFGPGTRLLVL.

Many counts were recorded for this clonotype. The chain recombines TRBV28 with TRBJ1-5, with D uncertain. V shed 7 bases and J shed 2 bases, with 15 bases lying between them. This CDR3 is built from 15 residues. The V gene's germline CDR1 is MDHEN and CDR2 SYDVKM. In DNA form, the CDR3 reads TGTGCCAGCACCCTGAATACCAGAGGCAATCAGCCCCAGCATTTT. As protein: CASTLNTRGNQPQHF.

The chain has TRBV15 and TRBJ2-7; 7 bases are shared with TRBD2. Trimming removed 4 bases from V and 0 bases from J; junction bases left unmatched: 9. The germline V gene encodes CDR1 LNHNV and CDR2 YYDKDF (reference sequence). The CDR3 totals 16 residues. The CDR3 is CATSTPLLANSYEQYF. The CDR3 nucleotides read TGTGCCACCAGCACCCCCTTACTAGCGAACTCCTACGAGCAGTACTTC.

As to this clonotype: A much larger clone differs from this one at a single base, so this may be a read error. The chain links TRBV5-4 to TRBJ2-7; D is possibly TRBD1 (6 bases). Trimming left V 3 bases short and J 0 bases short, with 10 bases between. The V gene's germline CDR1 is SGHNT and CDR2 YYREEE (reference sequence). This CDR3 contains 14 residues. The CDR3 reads CASSYDRSSYEQYF. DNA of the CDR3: TGTGCCAGCAGCTATGACAGGAGCTCCTACGAGCAGTACTTC.

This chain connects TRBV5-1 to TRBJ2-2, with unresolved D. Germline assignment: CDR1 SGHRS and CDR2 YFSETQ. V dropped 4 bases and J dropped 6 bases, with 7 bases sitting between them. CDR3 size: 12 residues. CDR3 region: CASSVGAGELFF. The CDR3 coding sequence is TGCGCCAGCAGCGTCGGCGCCGGGGAGCTGTTTTTT.

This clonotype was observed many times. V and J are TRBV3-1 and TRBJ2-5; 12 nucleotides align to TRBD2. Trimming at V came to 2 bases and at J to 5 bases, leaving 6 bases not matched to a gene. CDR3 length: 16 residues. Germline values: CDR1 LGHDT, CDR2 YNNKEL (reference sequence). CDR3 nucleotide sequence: TGTGCCAGCAGCCAACGGACTAGCGGGACTCGGGAGACCCAGTACTTC. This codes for CASSQRTSGTRETQYF.

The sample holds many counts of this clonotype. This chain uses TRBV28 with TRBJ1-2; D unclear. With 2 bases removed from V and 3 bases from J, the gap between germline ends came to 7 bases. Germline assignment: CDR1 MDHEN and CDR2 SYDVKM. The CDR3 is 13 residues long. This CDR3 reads CASSLRPDYGYTF. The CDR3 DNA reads TGTGCCAGCAGTTTAAGGCCGGACTATGGCTACACCTTC.

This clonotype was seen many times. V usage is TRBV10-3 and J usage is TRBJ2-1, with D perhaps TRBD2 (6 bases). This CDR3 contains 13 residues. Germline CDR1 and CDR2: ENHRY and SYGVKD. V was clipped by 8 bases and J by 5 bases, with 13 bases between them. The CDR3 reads CAIGRDYDNEQFF. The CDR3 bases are TGTGCCATCGGGCGGGATTACGACAATGAGCAGTTCTTC.